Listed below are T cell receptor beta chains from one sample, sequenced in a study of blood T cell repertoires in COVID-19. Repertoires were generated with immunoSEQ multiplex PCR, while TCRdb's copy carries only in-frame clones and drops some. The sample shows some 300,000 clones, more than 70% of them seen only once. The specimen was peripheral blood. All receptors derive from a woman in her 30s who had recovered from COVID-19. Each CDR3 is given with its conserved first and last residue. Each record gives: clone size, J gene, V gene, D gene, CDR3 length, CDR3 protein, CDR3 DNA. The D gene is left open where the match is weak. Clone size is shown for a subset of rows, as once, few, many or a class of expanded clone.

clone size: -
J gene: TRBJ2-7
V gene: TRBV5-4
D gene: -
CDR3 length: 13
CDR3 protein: CASSPGQTYEQYF
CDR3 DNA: TGTGCCAGCAGCCCAGGACAGACCTACGAGCAGTACTTC

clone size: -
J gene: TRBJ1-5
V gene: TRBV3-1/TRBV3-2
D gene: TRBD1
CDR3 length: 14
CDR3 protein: CASSLGQVNQPQHF
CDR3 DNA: TGTGCCAGCAGCCTTGGACAGGTCAATCAGCCCCAGCATTTT

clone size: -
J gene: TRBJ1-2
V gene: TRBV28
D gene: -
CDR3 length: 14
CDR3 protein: CASSQAGGAYGYTF
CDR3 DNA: TGTGCCAGCTCTCAAGCGGGGGGTGCCTATGGCTACACCTTC

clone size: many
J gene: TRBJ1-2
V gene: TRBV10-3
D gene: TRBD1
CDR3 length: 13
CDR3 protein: CAITGTVEDGYTF
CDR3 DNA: TGTGCCATCACAGGGACAGTCGAGGATGGCTACACCTTC

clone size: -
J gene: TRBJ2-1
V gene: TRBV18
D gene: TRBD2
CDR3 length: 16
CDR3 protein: CASSPLSGGSYNEQFF
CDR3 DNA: TGTGCCAGCTCACCCCTTAGCGGGGGCTCCTACAATGAGCAGTTCTTC

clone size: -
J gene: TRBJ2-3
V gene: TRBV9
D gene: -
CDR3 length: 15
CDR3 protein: CASSADDQGGDTQYF
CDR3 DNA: TGTGCCAGCAGCGCCGATGACCAGGGGGGAGATACGCAGTATTTT

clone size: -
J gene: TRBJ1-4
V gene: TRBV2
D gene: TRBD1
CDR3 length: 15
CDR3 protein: CASSGGTGRSEKLFF
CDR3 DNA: TGTGCCAGCAGTGGGGGGACAGGGCGTAGTGAAAAACTGTTTTTT

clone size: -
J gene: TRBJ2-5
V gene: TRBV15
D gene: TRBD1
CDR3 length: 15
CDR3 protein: CATSSYRGIRETQYF
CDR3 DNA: TGTGCCACCAGCAGTTACAGGGGGATCAGGGAGACCCAGTACTTC

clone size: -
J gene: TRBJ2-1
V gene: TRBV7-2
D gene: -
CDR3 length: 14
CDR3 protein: CASSLAGQDNEQFF
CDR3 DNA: TGTGCCAGCAGCTTAGCAGGACAAGACAATGAGCAGTTCTTC

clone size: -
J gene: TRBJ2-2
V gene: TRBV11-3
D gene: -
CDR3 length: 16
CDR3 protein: CASSSGQQGNTGELFF
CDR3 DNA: TGTGCCAGCAGCTCCGGACAACAGGGGAACACCGGGGAGCTGTTTTTT

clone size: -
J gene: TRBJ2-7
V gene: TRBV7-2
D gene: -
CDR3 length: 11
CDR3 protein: CASSSYYEQYF
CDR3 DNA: TGTGCCAGCAGCTCCTACTACGAGCAGTACTTC

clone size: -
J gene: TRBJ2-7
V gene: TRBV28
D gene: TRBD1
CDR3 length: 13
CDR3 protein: CASRRTGEDEQYF
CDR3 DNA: TGTGCCAGCAGAAGGACAGGGGAAGACGAGCAGTACTTC

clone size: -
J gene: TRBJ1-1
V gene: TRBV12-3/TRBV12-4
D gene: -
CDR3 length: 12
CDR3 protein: CASSRGGVEAFF
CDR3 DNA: TGTGCCAGCAGTAGGGGGGGGGTTGAAGCTTTCTTT

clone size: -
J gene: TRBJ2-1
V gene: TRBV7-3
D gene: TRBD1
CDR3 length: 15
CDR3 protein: CASSPTGGFYNEQFF
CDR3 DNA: TGTGCCAGCAGCCCGACAGGGGGCTTCTACAATGAGCAGTTCTTC

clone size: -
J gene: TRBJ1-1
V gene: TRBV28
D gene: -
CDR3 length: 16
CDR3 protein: CASSLSGAGRHTEAFF
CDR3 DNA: TGTGCCAGCAGTTTATCAGGGGCAGGGCGTCACACTGAAGCTTTCTTT

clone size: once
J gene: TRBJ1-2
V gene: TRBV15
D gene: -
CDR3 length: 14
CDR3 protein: CATSREAGNYGYTF
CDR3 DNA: TGTGCCACCAGCAGAGAGGCAGGGAACTATGGCTACACCTTC

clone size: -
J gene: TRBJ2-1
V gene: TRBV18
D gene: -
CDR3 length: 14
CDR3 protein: CASSPAQVHNEQFF
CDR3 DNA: TGTGCCAGCTCACCTGCACAGGTCCACAATGAGCAGTTCTTC

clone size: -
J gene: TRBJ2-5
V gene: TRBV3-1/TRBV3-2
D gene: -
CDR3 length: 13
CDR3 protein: CASGGQMGETQYF
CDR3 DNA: TGTGCCAGCGGGGGCCAGATGGGGGAGACCCAGTACTTC

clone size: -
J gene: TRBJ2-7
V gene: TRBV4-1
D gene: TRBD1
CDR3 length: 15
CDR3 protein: CASSHGQVVSYEQYF
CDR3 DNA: TGCGCCAGCAGCCACGGACAGGTTGTGTCCTACGAGCAGTACTTC

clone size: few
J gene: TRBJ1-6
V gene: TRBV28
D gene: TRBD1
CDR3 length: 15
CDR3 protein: CASSLVRGHGSPLHF
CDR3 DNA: TGTGCCAGCAGTTTGGTCAGGGGGCATGGTTCACCCCTCCACTTT

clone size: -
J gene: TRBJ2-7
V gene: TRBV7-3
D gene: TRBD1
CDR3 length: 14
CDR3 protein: CASSQDRGSYEQYF
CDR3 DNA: TGTGCCAGCAGCCAGGACAGGGGGTCCTACGAGCAGTACTTC

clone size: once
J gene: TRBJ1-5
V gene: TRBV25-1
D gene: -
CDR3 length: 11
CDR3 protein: CASTGGGPQHF
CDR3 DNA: TGTGCCAGCACGGGGGGAGGGCCCCAGCATTTT

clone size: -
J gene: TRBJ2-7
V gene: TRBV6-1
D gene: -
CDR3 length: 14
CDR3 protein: CASSEVIRGYEQYF
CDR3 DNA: TGTGCCAGCAGTGAGGTAATAAGGGGCTACGAGCAGTACTTC

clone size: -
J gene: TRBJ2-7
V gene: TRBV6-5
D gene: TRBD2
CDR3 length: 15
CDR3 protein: CASRPLAGGAYEQYF
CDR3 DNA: TGTGCCAGCAGACCCCTAGCGGGGGGGGCCTACGAGCAGTACTTC

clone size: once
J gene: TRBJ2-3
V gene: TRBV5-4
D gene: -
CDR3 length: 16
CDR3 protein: CASSSYREASTDTQYF
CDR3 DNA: TGTGCCAGCAGCTCGTATAGGGAGGCCAGCACAGATACGCAGTATTTT

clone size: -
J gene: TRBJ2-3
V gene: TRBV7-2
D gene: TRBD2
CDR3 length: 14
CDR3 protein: CASSFALAFDTQYF
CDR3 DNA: TGTGCCAGCAGCTTTGCACTAGCGTTTGATACGCAGTATTTT

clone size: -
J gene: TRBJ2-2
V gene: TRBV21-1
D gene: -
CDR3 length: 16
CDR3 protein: CASSSRQGVIFGELFF
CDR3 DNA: TGTGCCAGCAGCAGCAGACAGGGAGTGATTTTTGGGGAGCTGTTTTTT

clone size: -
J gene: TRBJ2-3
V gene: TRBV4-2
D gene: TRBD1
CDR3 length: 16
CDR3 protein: CASSQDRQGATDTQYF
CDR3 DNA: TGTGCCAGCAGCCAAGACAGACAGGGGGCTACAGATACGCAGTATTTT

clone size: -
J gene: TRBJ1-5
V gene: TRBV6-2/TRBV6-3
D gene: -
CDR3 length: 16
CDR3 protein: CASSYSRGRGNQPQHF
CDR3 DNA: TGTGCCAGCAGTTACTCACGCGGGCGAGGCAATCAGCCCCAGCATTTT

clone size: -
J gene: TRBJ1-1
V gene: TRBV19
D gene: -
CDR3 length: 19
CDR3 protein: CASSLRYARRGSENTEAFF
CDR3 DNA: TGTGCCAGTAGCCTTCGTTACGCGAGGAGGGGATCGGAGAACACTGAAGCTTTCTTT

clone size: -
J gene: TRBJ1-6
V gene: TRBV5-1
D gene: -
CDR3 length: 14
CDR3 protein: CASSSQGNNSPLHF
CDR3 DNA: TGCGCCAGCAGCTCCCAGGGAAATAATTCACCCCTCCACTTT

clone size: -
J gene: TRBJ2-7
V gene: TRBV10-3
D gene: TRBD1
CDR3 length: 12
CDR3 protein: CAMGTAPYEQYF
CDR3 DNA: TGTGCCATGGGGACAGCTCCCTACGAGCAGTACTTC

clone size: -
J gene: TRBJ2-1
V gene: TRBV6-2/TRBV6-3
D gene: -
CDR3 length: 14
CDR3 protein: CASSQDDSYNEQFF
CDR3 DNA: TGTGCCAGCAGCCAAGACGACTCTTACAATGAGCAGTTCTTC

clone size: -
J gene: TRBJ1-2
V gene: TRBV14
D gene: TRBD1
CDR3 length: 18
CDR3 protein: CASSQDRIGTGGSVGYTF
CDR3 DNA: TGTGCCAGCAGCCAAGATCGAATCGGGACAGGGGGATCTGTCGGCTACACCTTC

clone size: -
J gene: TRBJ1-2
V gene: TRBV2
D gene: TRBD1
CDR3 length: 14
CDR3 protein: CASSVPGQSYGYTF
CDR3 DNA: TGTGCCAGCAGTGTACCGGGACAGAGCTATGGCTACACCTTC

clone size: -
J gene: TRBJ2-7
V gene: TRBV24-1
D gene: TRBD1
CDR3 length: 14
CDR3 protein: CATSDSSGQGEQYF
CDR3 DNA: TGTGCCACCAGTGATTCCTCCGGACAGGGCGAGCAGTACTTC

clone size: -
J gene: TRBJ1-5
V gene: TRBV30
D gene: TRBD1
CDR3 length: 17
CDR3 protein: CAWNPTGGRLGREPQHF
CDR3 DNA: TGTGCCTGGAACCCGACAGGGGGCCGGTTGGGTAGGGAGCCCCAGCATTTT

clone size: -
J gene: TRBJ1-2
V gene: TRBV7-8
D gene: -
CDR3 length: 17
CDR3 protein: CASSQARQPNRNYGYTF
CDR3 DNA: TGTGCCAGCAGCCAGGCCCGACAGCCGAACCGTAACTATGGCTACACCTTC

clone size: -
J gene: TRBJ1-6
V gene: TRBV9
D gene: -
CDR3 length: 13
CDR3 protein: CASSDRNNSPLHF
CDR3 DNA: TGTGCCAGCAGTGACAGAAATAATTCACCCCTCCACTTT

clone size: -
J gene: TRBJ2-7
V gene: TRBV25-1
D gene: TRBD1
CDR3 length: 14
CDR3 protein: CASSFRQGYHEQYF
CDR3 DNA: TGTGCCAGCAGTTTCCGACAGGGCTATCACGAGCAGTACTTC

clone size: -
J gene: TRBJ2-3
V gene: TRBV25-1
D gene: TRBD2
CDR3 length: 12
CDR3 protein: CAHGGGTDTQYF
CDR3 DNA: TGTGCTCACGGGGGGGGCACAGATACGCAGTATTTT

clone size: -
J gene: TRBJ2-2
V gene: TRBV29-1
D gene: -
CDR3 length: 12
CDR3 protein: CSVSGPTGELFF
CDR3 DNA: TGCAGCGTCTCTGGCCCCACCGGGGAGCTGTTTTTT

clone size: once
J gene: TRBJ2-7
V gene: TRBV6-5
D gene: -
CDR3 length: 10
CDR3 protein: CASRDFEQYF
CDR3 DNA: TGTGCCAGCAGGGACTTCGAGCAGTACTTC

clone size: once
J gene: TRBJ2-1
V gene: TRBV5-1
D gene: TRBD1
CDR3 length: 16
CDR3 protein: CASSLFRDRGLGEQFF
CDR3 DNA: TGCGCCAGCAGCTTGTTTAGGGACAGGGGATTAGGTGAGCAGTTCTTC

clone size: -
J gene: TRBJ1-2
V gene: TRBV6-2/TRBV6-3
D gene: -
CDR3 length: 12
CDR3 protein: CASSYAGYGYTF
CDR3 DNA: TGTGCCAGCAGTTACGCAGGGTATGGCTACACCTTC

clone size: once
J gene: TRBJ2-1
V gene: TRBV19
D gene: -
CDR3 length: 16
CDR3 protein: CASSIGGLPMYNEQFF
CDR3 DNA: TGTGCCAGTAGTATAGGAGGGCTCCCTATGTACAATGAGCAGTTCTTC

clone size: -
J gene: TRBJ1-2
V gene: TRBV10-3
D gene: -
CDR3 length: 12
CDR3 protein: CAISDRGRGYTF
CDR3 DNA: TGTGCCATCAGTGACCGGGGAAGGGGCTACACCTTC

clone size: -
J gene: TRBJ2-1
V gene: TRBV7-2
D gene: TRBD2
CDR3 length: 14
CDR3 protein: CASSLFGGGNEQFF
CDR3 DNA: TGTGCCAGCAGCTTATTCGGCGGGGGCAATGAGCAGTTCTTC

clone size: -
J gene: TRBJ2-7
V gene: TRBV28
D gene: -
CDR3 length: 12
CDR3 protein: CASSTVIHEQYF
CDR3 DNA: TGTGCCAGCAGTACAGTAATCCACGAGCAGTACTTC

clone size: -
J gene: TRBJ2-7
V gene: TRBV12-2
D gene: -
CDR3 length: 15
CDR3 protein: CASRPSAGERSEQYF
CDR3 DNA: TGTGCAAGTCGCCCAAGTGCAGGGGAACGCTCCGAGCAGTACTTC

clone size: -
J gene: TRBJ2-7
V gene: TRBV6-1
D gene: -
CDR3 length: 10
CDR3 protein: CASSEALQYF
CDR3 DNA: TGTGCCAGCAGTGAAGCTCTGCAGTACTTC

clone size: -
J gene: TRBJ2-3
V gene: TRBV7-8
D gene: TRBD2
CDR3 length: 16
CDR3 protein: CASTLRTSGATDTQYF
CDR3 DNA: TGTGCCAGCACCCTAAGGACTAGCGGGGCCACAGATACGCAGTATTTT

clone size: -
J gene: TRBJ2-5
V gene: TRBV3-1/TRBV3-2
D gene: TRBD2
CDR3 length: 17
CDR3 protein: CASSHRRLAGGGETQYF
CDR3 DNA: TGTGCCAGCAGCCATAGGCGGCTAGCGGGGGGGGGAGAGACCCAGTACTTC

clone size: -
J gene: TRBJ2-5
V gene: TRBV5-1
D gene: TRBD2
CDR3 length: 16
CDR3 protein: CASNRGSGGWQETQYF
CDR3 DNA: TGCGCCAGCAACCGAGGCAGCGGGGGGTGGCAAGAGACCCAGTACTTC

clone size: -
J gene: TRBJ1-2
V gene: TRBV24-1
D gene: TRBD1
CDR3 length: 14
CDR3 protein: CATSDPGQGNGYTF
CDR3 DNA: TGTGCCACCAGTGACCCGGGACAGGGGAATGGCTACACCTTC

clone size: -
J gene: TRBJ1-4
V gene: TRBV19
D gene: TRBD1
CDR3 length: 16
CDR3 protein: CASSPTGTGANEKLFF
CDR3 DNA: TGTGCCAGTAGTCCTACCGGGACAGGGGCTAATGAAAAACTGTTTTTT

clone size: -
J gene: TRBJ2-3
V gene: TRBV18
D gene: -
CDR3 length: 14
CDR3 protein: CASSPPLAADTQYF
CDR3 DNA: TGTGCCAGCTCACCACCCCTAGCTGCAGATACGCAGTATTTT

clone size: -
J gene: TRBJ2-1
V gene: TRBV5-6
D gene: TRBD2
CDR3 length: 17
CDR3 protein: CASSHGPGLAGSGEQFF
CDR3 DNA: TGTGCCAGCAGCCATGGCCCGGGACTAGCGGGGTCTGGGGAGCAGTTCTTC

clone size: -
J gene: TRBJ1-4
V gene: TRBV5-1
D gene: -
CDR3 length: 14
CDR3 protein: CASSLVATGGKLFF
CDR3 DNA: TGCGCCAGCAGCTTGGTGGCCACAGGCGGAAAACTGTTTTTT